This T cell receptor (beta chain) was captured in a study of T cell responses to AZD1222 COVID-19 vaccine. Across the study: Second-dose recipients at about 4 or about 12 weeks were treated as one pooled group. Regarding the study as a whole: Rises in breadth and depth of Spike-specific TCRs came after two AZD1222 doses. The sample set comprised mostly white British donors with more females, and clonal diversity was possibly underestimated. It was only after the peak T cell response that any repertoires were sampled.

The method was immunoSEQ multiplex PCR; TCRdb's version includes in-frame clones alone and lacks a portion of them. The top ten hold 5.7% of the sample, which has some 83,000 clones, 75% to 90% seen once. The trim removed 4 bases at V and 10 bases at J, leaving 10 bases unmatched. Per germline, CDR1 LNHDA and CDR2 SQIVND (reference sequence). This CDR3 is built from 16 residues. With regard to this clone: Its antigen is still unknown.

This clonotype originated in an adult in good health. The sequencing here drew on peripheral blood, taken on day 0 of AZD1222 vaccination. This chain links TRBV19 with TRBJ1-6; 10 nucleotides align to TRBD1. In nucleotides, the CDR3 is TGTGCCAGTAGTACCTCCGACAGGGGGCGCAGGTCACCCCTCCACTTT. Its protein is CASSTSDRGRRSPLHF. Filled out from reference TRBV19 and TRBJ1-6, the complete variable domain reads DGGITQSPKYLFRKEGQNVTLSCEQNLNHDAMYWYRQDPGQGLRLIYYSQIVNDFQKGDIAEGYSVSREKKESFPLTVTSAQKNPTAFYLCASSTSDRGRRSPLHFGNGTRLTVT.